This T cell receptor (beta chain) is from a study of blood T cell repertoires in COVID-19. CDR1 is SGDLS and CDR2 is YYNGEE in the germline V gene. The CDR3 has 14 amino acids. Trimming took off 4 bases at V and 8 bases at J, with 15 bases between the two ends. The table came from immunoSEQ multiplex PCR; TCRdb's copy has only in-frame clones and leaves some out. The sample holds approximately 250,000 clones, 91% seen once. V usage is TRBV9 and J usage is TRBJ1-4; D may be TRBD1 (5 bases). Sequencing was carried out using PBMCs or T cells enriched from blood (not recorded which). The clonotype was recovered from a man aged 35 to 55 who had been exposed to COVID-19. The CDR3 nucleotides read TGTGCCAGCAGCAAGGGGCTTGGAAAAGAAAAACTGTTTTTT. It translates to CASSKGLGKEKLFF.